The clone carrying this T cell receptor beta chain has just a few counts. V was pared by 2 bases and J by 0 bases, with 24 bases of the junction left unmatched. CDR1 is SGHTA, CDR2 FQGNSA, per germline. This CDR3 is built from 23 residues. Unique molecular identifiers were incorporated during preparation of the TCRbeta library. TCRdb itself ran the PCR reads through MiXCR, one entry per CDR3 protein. The table records some 550,000 distinct CDR3 sequences, 15% to 20% of them present only once. The sample comes from a study of T-cell reconstitution after alpha-beta-depleted transplantation in children. This specimen consisted of PBMCs from the stem cell graft donor, obtained from the stem cell graft. The V gene is TRBV7-2, the J gene TRBJ2-1; 8 nucleotides match TRBD2. The sequence came from a human donor who donated a stem cell graft to a child with acute lymphoblastic leukemia. The CDR3 loop reads CASSLPTGGRSFNSLSSYNEQFF. In DNA form, the CDR3 reads TGTGCCAGCAGCTTACCTACGGGAGGGCGATCATTCAATTCCCTTAGCTCCTACAATGAGCAGTTCTTC. Complete variable domain (other parts from reference TRBV7-2 and TRBJ2-1): GAGVSQSPSNKVTEKGKDVELRCDPISGHTALYWYRQSLGQGLEFLIYFQGNSAPDKSGLPSDRFSAERTGGSVSTLTIQRTQQEDSAVYLCASSLPTGGRSFNSLSSYNEQFFGPGTRLTVL.